These 21 T cell receptor beta chains were sequenced from one sample in a study of OX40 agonist ivuxolimab in advanced cancers. The library relied on the immunoSEQ multiplex PCR assay. TCRdb limited this immuneACCESS table to in-frame rearrangements with V and J called. A share of clones is missing; checked studies link under half to unresolved V genes, and the rest is unexplained. Recorded for this sample are about 67,000 clones; about 85% of them occurred a single time. The biggest ten clones account for 0.6% to 0.85% of the sample. The sequences come from CD4+ or CD8+ T cells sorted from blood, collected in a trial of the OX40 agonist ivuxolimab. The origin of the receptors is an adult with an advanced solid tumor such as melanoma, head and neck, liver or kidney cancer.

In this sample, this clone turned up once. This chain uses TRBV29-1 with TRBJ2-7; unclear D gene. CDR3 size: 12 residues. Trimming cost V 4 bases and J 3 bases, with 10 bases left between them. Germline CDR1 reads SQVTM; CDR2 reads ANQGSEA. CDR3 loop: CSVAATYYEQYF. CDR3 DNA sequence: TGCAGCGTTGCAGCCACATACTACGAGCAGTACTTC.

This chain uses TRBV5-1 with TRBJ2-1; D unclear. Germline CDR1 and CDR2: SGHRS and YFSETQ. Deletions cut 2 bases from V and 1 base from J, with 13 bases between. The CDR3 has 16 residues. CDR3 residues: CASSFGPVGSYNEQFF. The CDR3 bases are TGCGCCAGCAGCTTCGGGCCGGTTGGATCCTACAATGAGCAGTTCTTC. The variable domain in full, with the rest retrieved from reference TRBV5-1 and TRBJ2-1, is KAGVTQTPRYLIKTRGQQVTLSCSPISGHRSVSWYQQTPGQGLQFLFEYFSETQRNKGNFPGRFSGRQFSNSRSEMNVSTLELGDSALYLCASSFGPVGSYNEQFFGPGTRLTVL.

CDR3 nucleotide sequence: TGTGCCAGCAGCTATAAGCGGGACCACGAGCAGTACTTC. Encoded protein: CASSYKRDHEQYF. The chain uses TRBV7-2 and TRBJ2-7, with TRBD2 matching over 7 bases. There are 13 residues in the CDR3. Germline V gene sequence: CDR1 SGHTA, CDR2 FQGNSA. J was trimmed by 5 bases and V by 4 bases; bases with no gene match: 5.

This chain links TRBV7-9 with TRBJ1-2, with D maybe TRBD1 (6 bases). CDR3 size: 17 residues. The germline V gene has CDR1 SEHNR and CDR2 FQNEAQ (reference sequence). V lost 5 bases and J lost 5, with 24 bases in between. The CDR3 protein is CASSLNRDTVVGYGYTF. In DNA form, the CDR3 reads TGTGCCAGCAGCCTAAACAGGGATACGGTAGTCGGGTATGGCTACACCTTC.

This clone occurred a few times. The CDR3 DNA reads TGTGCCAGCAGCTCCACTCCCGGTAACGTCATTCAGTACTTC. Protein product: CASSSTPGNVIQYF. This sequence joins TRBV7-2 and TRBJ2-4; D not resolved. This CDR3 region has 14 residues. V shed 4 bases and J shed 9 bases, with 16 bases lying between them. The germline V gene encodes CDR1 SGHTA and CDR2 FQGNSA.

The chain recombines TRBV15 with TRBJ1-4; TRBD1 matches at 8 bases. This CDR3 spans 16 amino acids. The ends lost 0 bases at V and 8 bases at J; junction bases unmatched: 8. CDR1 is LNHNV, CDR2 YYDKDF, per germline (reference sequence). CDR3 region: CATSRDATGVGEKLFF. The CDR3 DNA follows: TGTGCCACCAGCAGAGACGCGACAGGGGTGGGAGAAAAACTGTTTTTT.

The J gene is TRBJ2-7, the V gene TRBV7-2; D ambiguous. Germline CDR1 SGHTA, CDR2 FQGNSA. The CDR3 has 13 residues. Trimming stripped 5 bases from V and 4 bases from J, with 12 bases between. CDR3 in amino acids: CASSRNDGYEQYF. CDR3 nucleotide sequence: TGTGCCAGCAGCCGAAACGACGGTTACGAGCAGTACTTC.

The chain combines TRBV7-3 with TRBJ1-5; no firm D call. Trimming left V 1 base short and J 0 bases short, with 7 bases between. Germline loops: CDR1 SGHTA, CDR2 FQGTGA. The CDR3 length is 15 residues. The CDR3 nucleotides are TGTGCCAGCAGCTTAAACGGTTATAGCAATCAGCCCCAGCATTTT. This translates into CASSLNGYSNQPQHF.

This chain connects TRBV18 to TRBJ1-5; 8 bases are shared with TRBD1. J lost 11 bases, V lost 5 bases, and 8 bases had no gene match. This CDR3 has 13 amino acids. Germline CDR1 is KGHSH and CDR2 is LQKENI. As DNA, the CDR3 is TGTGCCAGCTCATACAGGGGGAACAGGGCCCAGCATTTT. It is translated as CASSYRGNRAQHF.

V is TRBV7-6 and J is TRBJ2-6, with D hard to call. Germline V gene data show CDR1 as SGHVS and CDR2 as FNYEAQ. This CDR3 has 14 residues. Deletions cut 8 bases from V and 0 bases from J, with 8 bases between. In nucleotides, the CDR3 is TGTGCCAGCGCTCCAGGCTCTGGGGCCAACGTCCTGACTTTC. As protein: CASAPGSGANVLTF.

The CDR3 here is CASSQVGLAGGTDTQYF. DNA for the CDR3: TGCGCCAGCAGCCAGGTCGGACTAGCGGGAGGCACAGATACGCAGTATTTT. The chain couples TRBV4-1 to TRBJ2-3; 13 bases line up with TRBD2. With V trimmed by 3 bases and J by 1 base, 4 bases remained unmatched. The CDR3 covers 17 residues. Germline lookup yields CDR1 MGHRA and CDR2 YSYEKL.

A single count supports this clone. V usage is TRBV7-9 and J usage is TRBJ1-2, with TRBD1 matching 8 bases. Germline CDR1 is SEHNR and CDR2 is FQNEAQ (reference sequence). J lost 4 bases, V lost 5 bases, and 12 bases had no gene match. CDR3 length: 16 amino acids. The CDR3 here is CASSPAGQGSIYGYTF. The CDR3 region has the DNA TGTGCCAGCAGCCCAGCTGGACAGGGAAGTATCTATGGCTACACCTTC.

The chain carries TRBV19 and TRBJ1-1; the D is unclear. Germline assignment: CDR1 LNHDA and CDR2 SQIVND (reference sequence). The CDR3 sequence is 14 residues long. V was pared by 0 bases and J by 11 bases, with 16 bases between. The CDR3 DNA reads as TGTGCCAGTAGTATAGATCGGTCAAGTGGTCGGGCTTTCTTT. Translation: CASSIDRSSGRAFF.

This chain links TRBV2 with TRBJ2-7; D not certain. This CDR3 has 13 residues. Germline V gene sequence: CDR1 SNHLY, CDR2 FYNNEI. Between the trimmed V and J ends, which lost 7 bases and 0 bases, there was a span of 10 bases. As DNA, the CDR3 is TGTGCCAGCACAGTCTCGGACTCCTACGAGCAGTACTTC. Amino acid sequence: CASTVSDSYEQYF. The complete variable domain, with remaining parts taken from reference TRBV2 and TRBJ2-7, reads EPEVTQTPSHQVTQMGQEVILRCVPISNHLYFYWYRQILGQKVEFLVSFYNNEISEKSEIFDDQFSVERPDGSNFTLKIRSTKLEDSAMYFCASTVSDSYEQYFGPGTRLTVT.

The genes are TRBV9 and TRBJ1-3; possible D gene TRBD1, 6 bases. V lost 3 bases and J 0 bases, leaving 13 bases between the germline ends. The CDR3 totals 16 residues. CDR1 and CDR2 from the germline V gene are SGDLS and YYNGEE. The CDR3 DNA reads as TGTGCCAGCAGCGATAGACAGGTCGTCTCTGGAAACACCATATATTTT. It yields the protein CASSDRQVVSGNTIYF.

This clone was seen more than once but under ten times. The chain is built from TRBV19 and TRBJ1-5; TRBD1 is a possible D gene (6 bases). Between the trimmed V and J ends, which lost 4 bases and 4 bases, there was a span of 11 bases. The CDR3 sequence is 14 residues long. Per germline, CDR1 LNHDA and CDR2 SQIVND (reference sequence). CDR3 DNA: TGTGCCAGTAGTACGGACAGTCTAAATCAGCCCCAGCATTTT. Protein sequence: CASSTDSLNQPQHF.

The J gene is TRBJ1-6, the V gene TRBV27; a possible D gene is TRBD1 (6 bases). Per the germline V gene, CDR1 is MNHEY and CDR2 is SMNVEV (reference sequence). The CDR3 covers 16 residues. The V and J ends lost 2 bases and 5 bases respectively, with 13 bases between them. CDR3 region: CASSLRFGQHNSPLHF. Here the CDR3 DNA reads TGTGCCAGCAGTTTAAGGTTCGGACAGCATAATTCACCCCTCCACTTT.

J is TRBJ2-7 and V is TRBV7-8; 8 bases are shared with TRBD1. The germline CDR1 and CDR2 sequences are SGHVS and FQNEAQ. The CDR3 totals 15 residues. The junction had 10 bases not matched to a gene; V was cut back by 2 bases and J by 7 bases. CDR3 bases: TGTGCCAGCAGCTTAAGTCACCCAGGGGGCTCTGAGCAGTACTTC. Translating it yields CASSLSHPGGSEQYF.

This chain connects TRBV6-5 to TRBJ2-5; D unclear. The CDR3 has 12 residues. The germline gives CDR1 MNHEY, CDR2 SVGAGI. V was shortened by 2 bases and J by 5 bases, with 6 bases between the two germline ends. The CDR3 loop is CASSYDMETQYF. CDR3 DNA sequence: TGTGCCAGCAGTTACGACATGGAGACCCAGTACTTC.

This clone was observed a few times. This chain links TRBV9 with TRBJ2-3, with D maybe TRBD2 (6 bases). V lost 6 bases, J lost 1 base, and 18 bases lay in between. Germline-derived CDR1 and CDR2 are SGDLS and YYNGEE. The length of the CDR3 is 16 residues. CDR3 nucleotide sequence: TGTGCCAGCACCCCATTCGGGCGCGGGGGCACAGATACGCAGTATTTT. Its translation is CASTPFGRGGTDTQYF. Complete variable domain (other parts from reference TRBV9 and TRBJ2-3): DSGVTQTPKHLITATGQRVTLRCSPRSGDLSVYWYQQSLDQGLQFLIQYYNGEERAKGNILERFSAQQFPDLHSELNLSSLELGDSALYFCASTPFGRGGTDTQYFGPGTRLTVL.

The J gene is TRBJ2-1, the V gene TRBV13; TRBD1 might be the D (6 bases). Trimming took 5 bases from V and 4 from J, leaving 18 bases between them. This CDR3 comprises 16 residues. Per the germline V gene, CDR1 is PRHDT and CDR2 is FYEKMQ (reference sequence). CDR3 DNA: TGTGCCAGCAGCCCAATGCAATTACAGGGTTACAATGAGCAGTTCTTC. It specifies CASSPMQLQGYNEQFF.